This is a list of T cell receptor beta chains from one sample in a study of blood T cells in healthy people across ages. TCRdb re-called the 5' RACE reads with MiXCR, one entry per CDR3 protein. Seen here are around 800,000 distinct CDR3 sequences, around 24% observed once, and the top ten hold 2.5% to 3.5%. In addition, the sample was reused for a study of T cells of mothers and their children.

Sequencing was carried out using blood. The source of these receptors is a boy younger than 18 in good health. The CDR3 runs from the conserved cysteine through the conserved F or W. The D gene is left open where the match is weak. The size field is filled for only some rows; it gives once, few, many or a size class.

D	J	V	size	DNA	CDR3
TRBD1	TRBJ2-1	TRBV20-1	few	TGCAGTGCTCCGAGAGGGGGCAAAGACAATGAGCAGTTCTTC	CSAPRGGKDNEQFF
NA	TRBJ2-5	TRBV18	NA	TGTGCCAGCTCAACAGGCAGGGAAGAGGGGACCCAGTACTTC	CASSTGREEGTQYF
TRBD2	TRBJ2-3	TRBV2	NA	TGTGCCAGCACCTTAGGACTAGCGGGGGGCATCACAGATACGCAGTATTTT	CASTLGLAGGITDTQYF
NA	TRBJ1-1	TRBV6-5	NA	TGTGCCAGCGGGGCCAGGGGTGTGAACACTGAAGCTTTCTTT	CASGARGVNTEAFF
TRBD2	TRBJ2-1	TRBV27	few	TGTGCCAGCACCAGATACGGGGGGGTGTCCAATGAGCAGTTCTTC	CASTRYGGVSNEQFF
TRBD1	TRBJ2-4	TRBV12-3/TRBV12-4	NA	TGTGCCAGCTCCTTCAAGTACAGGGGTATAGCCAAAAACATTCAGTACTTC	CASSFKYRGIAKNIQYF
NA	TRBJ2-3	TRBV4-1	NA	TGCGCCAGCAGCCAAGTCAATCTAGTGTCCACAGATACGCAGTATTTT	CASSQVNLVSTDTQYF
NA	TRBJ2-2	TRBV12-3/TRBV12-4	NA	TGTGCCAGCAGTTTAACCGGGGTGCAAACCGGGGAGCTGTTTTTT	CASSLTGVQTGELFF
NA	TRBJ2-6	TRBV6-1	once	TGTGTTTCGCAGGGGTCCCACTATGGGGCCAACGTCCTGACTTTC	CVSQGSHYGANVLTF
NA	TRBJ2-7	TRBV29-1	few	TGCAGCGTTGGGGGTTTTGTCAGGGGTGTATACGAGCAGTACTTC	CSVGGFVRGVYEQYF
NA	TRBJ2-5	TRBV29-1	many	TGCAGCGCGGCGACCTTATGGGACGACCGGGGGCAGACCCAGTACTTC	CSAATLWDDRGQTQYF
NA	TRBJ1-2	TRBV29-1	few	TGCAGCGTTGCTCGGCCGGGGGGCGCGTACTATGGCTACACCTTC	CSVARPGGAYYGYTF
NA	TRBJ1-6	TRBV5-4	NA	TGTGCCGGCGGGACTTATAATTCACCCCTCCACTTT	CAGGTYNSPLHF
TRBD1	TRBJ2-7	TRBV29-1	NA	TGCAGCGTTGGGGGACCGGGACAGGGCTACGAGCAGTACTTC	CSVGGPGQGYEQYF
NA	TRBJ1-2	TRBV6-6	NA	TGTGCCAGCAGTTACGCGGCCTATGGCTACACCTTC	CASSYAAYGYTF
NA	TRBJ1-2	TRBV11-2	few	TGTGCCAGCAGCGTAACATCGAAAGGTCCTGACTATGGCTACACCTTC	CASSVTSKGPDYGYTF
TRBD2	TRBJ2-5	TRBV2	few	TGTGCCAGCAGGGGAGGGACGGAGCAAGAGACCCAGTACTTC	CASRGGTEQETQYF
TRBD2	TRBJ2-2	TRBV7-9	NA	TGTGCCAGCAGCTTATGGCCCCGAACCGGAGCGGGGGCTAACACCGGGGAGCTGTTTTTT	CASSLWPRTGAGANTGELFF
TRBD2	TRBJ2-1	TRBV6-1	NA	TGTGCCAGCAGGAGACTAGCGGGGGAGACCTACAATGAGCAGTCCTTC	CASRRLAGETYNEQSF
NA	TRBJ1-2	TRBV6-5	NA	TGTGCCAGCAGTTCCTCCCCAGGAGCGGAAGGCTACACCTTC	CASSSSPGAEGYTF
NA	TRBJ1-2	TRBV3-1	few	TGTGCCAGCACCCCAGGGGACGCCATCTATGGCTACACCTTC	CASTPGDAIYGYTF
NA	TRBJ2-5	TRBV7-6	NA	TGTGCCAGCAGCTCCGTTAACCCACCACAAGAGACCCAGTACTTC	CASSSVNPPQETQYF
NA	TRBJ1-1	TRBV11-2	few	TGTGCCAGCAGCTGGAATCGACAGGTTGAAGCTTTCTTT	CASSWNRQVEAFF
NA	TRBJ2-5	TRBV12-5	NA	TGTGCTAGTGGTTTGGTACTGAGACCCTACCAAGAGACCCAGTACTTC	CASGLVLRPYQETQYF
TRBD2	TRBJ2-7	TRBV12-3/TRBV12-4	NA	TGTGCCAGCACCCTGGGGGGAGGGCCAGGCGAGCAGTACTTC	CASTLGGGPGEQYF
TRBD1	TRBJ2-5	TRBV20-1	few	TGCAGTGCTCTCGGACAGGGGGTAGAGACCCAGTACTTC	CSALGQGVETQYF
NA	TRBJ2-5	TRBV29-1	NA	TGCAGCGTTGAAGATGCCGCCTACCAAGAGACCCAGTACTTC	CSVEDAAYQETQYF
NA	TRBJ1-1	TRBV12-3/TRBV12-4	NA	TGTGCCAGCAGCCAGGGGACACCTGGGATTGAAGCTTTCTTT	CASSQGTPGIEAFF
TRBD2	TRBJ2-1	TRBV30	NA	TGTGCCTGGATAGCGGGGGGGCGTTTACTCTTCTTC	CAWIAGGRLLFF
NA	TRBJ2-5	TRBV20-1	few	TGCAGTGCCAGGATCTCGGGAGAGACCCAGTACTTC	CSARISGETQYF
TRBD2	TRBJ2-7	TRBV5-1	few	TGCGCCAGCAGCTTGGGACTAGCGGGGGGGATTCGCGACGAGCAGTACTTC	CASSLGLAGGIRDEQYF
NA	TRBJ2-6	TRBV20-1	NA	TGCAGTGCTGACACCCCAGGCTCTGGGGCCAACGTCCTGACTTTC	CSADTPGSGANVLTF
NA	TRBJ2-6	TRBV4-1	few	TGCGCCAGCAGCCAAGAAGGGGGGGGACCGAGCTCTGGGGCCAACGTCCTGACTTTC	CASSQEGGGPSSGANVLTF
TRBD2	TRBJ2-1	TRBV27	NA	TGTGCCAGCACCCCCGGACTAGCGGGGGGGAGCTCCTACAATGAGCAGTTCTTC	CASTPGLAGGSSYNEQFF
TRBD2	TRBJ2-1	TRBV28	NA	TGTGCCAGCAGACGGACTAGCGGGAGTTCCTATGAGCAGTTCTTC	CASRRTSGSSYEQFF
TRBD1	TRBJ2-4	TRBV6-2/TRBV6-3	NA	TGTGCCAGCAGCCCCCCGGGACAGGGAACCATTCAGTACTTC	CASSPPGQGTIQYF
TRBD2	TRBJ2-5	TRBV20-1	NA	TGCAGTACACGACTAGCGGGGGATCTGGAGACCCAGTACTTC	CSTRLAGDLETQYF
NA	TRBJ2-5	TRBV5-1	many	TGCGCCAGCAGCGCGGGACTGGTGGCAGAACAAGAGACCCAGTACTTC	CASSAGLVAEQETQYF
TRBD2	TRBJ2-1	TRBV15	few	TGTGCCACCAGCATCACCGGGACTAGCGAGGGGTTTGAGCAGTTCTTC	CATSITGTSEGFEQFF
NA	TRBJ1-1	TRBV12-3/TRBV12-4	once	TGTGCCAGCAGCCCTACCGGGGGAGAACAGAAAGCTTTCTTT	CASSPTGGEQKAFF
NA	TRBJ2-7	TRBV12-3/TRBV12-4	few	TGTGCCAGCAGTTGGGACGGGACCTACGAGCAGTACTTC	CASSWDGTYEQYF
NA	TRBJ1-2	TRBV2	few	TGTGCCAGCAGTACCGGGACATTGGGATATGGCTACACCTTC	CASSTGTLGYGYTF
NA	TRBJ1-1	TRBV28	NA	TGTGCCAGCAGTCTCCTGAGGGTGAACACTGAAGCTTTCTTT	CASSLLRVNTEAFF
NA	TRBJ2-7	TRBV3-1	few	TGTGCCAGCAGCCAGTTCTACGGCACCTACGAGCAGTACTTC	CASSQFYGTYEQYF
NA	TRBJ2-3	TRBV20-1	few	TGCAGTGCTAGGGGGGGTGGCACAGATACGCAGTATTTT	CSARGGGTDTQYF
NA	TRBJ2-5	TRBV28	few	TGTGCCAGCAGTTTCGGGATCGGGGAGACCCAGTACTTC	CASSFGIGETQYF
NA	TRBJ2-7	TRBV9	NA	TGTGCCAGCAGCGTAGATCCCGGGGCTGGCTACGAGCAGTACTTC	CASSVDPGAGYEQYF
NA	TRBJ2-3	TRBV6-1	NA	TGTGCCAGCAGTGAAGCACTAGTAGCGACGTTCGCAGATACGCAGTATTTT	CASSEALVATFADTQYF
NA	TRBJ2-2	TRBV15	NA	TGTGCCACCAGCAGAGACAGGGGACCCGGGGAGCTGTTTTTT	CATSRDRGPGELFF
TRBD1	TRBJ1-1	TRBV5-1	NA	TGCGCCAGCAGCCCCCCCGACAGGGGCGGCACTGAAGCTTTCTTT	CASSPPDRGGTEAFF
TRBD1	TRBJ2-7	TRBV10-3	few	TGTGCCATCAGGGACAGGATAGATTCCTACGAGCAGTACTTC	CAIRDRIDSYEQYF
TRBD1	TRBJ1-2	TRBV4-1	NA	TGCGCCAGCAGCCCATACAGGGGGCGATACTACTCCTATGGCTACACCTTC	CASSPYRGRYYSYGYTF
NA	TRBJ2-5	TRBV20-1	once	TGCAGTGCTAGAGATAGGGGCAGGGAAGAGACCCAGTACTTC	CSARDRGREETQYF